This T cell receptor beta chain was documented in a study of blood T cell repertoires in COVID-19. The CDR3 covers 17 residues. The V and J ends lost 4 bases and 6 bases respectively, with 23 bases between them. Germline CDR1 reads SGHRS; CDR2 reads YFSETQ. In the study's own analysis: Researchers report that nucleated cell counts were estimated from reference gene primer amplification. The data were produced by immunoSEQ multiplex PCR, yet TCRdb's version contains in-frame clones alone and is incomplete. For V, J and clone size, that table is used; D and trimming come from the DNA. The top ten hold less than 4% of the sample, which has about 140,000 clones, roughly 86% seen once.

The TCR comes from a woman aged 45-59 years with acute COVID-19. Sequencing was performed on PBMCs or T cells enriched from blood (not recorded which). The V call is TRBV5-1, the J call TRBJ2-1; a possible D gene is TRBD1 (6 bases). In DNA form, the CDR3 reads TGCGCCAGCAGCCTCTCGCAAACAGGGCTCCGGGGCAATGAGCAGTTCTTC. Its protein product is CASSLSQTGLRGNEQFF.